The 15 T cell receptor beta chains in this list originate from one sample, sequenced in a study of blood T cell repertoires in COVID-19. Sequenced by immunoSEQ multiplex PCR; TCRdb stores in-frame clones only, minus some. The sample lists some 250,000 clones, around 85% occurring once. Sequenced: peripheral blood. The source is a woman aged 25 to 39 who had recovered from COVID-19.

This clone appeared a few times. The chain has TRBV7-2 and TRBJ2-3; 7 bases line up with TRBD1. The V gene's germline CDR1 is SGHTA and CDR2 FQGNSA. The ends lost 4 bases at V and 10 bases at J; junction bases unmatched: 8. The CDR3 totals 13 residues. CDR3 nucleotides: TGTGCCAGCAGCTCCGACAGGGTTAAGGCGCAGTATTTT. Amino acids: CASSSDRVKAQYF.

This chain joins TRBV7-8 and TRBJ2-5; no clear D. The CDR3 runs to 15 residues. The germline CDR1 and CDR2 sequences are SGHVS and FQNEAQ. V shed 5 bases and J shed 5 bases, with 18 bases lying between them. This chain's CDR3 is CASSPGDLSSETQYF. CDR3 nucleotide sequence: TGTGCCAGCAGCCCCGGAGACTTGTCGAGTGAGACCCAGTACTTC.

The J gene is TRBJ1-2, the V gene TRBV2, with a weak D call TRBD1 (6 bases). Germline V gene sequence: CDR1 SNHLY, CDR2 FYNNEI. Trimming removed 1 base from V and 6 bases from J, with 9 bases in between. The CDR3 runs 13 residues. CDR3 nucleotides: TGTGCCAGCAGTGAAGAGGGGGTTAATGGCTACACCTTC. As protein: CASSEEGVNGYTF.

The chain employs TRBV12-3 or TRBV12-4 and TRBJ2-1; D perhaps matches TRBD2 (5 bases). V lost 6 bases to trimming and J lost 11 bases, with 14 bases between them. The CDR3 totals 12 residues. CDR3 sequence: CASSSTRVQQFF. The CDR3 nucleotides read TGTGCCAGCAGCTCGACGAGGGTCCAGCAGTTCTTC.

This clone was counted at least ten times. V usage is TRBV7-8 and J usage is TRBJ1-3, with TRBD1 identical over 9 bases. CDR1 and CDR2 from the germline V gene are SGHVS and FQNEAQ. V shed 7 bases and J 4 bases; nucleotides not matched to a gene: 5. The CDR3 is 14 residues long. CDR3 nucleotide sequence: TGTGCCAGCACCCTCGGGACAGGGGGAAACACCATATATTTT. It yields the protein CASTLGTGGNTIYF.

The CDR3 DNA reads TGTGCCAGCGGGACTACCAGCTCCTACAATGAGCAGTTCTTC. Protein product: CASGTTSSYNEQFF. J is TRBJ2-1 and V is TRBV2; TRBD2 matches 7 bases. Germline V gene lookup returns CDR1 SNHLY and CDR2 FYNNEI. This CDR3 is 14 amino acids long. J lost 0 bases, V lost 8 bases, and 4 bases had no gene match.

The chain couples TRBV6-6 to TRBJ1-1; D not certain. Germline lookup yields CDR1 MNHNY and CDR2 SVGAGI (reference sequence). This CDR3 contains 13 residues. The germline V and J ends were trimmed by 2 bases and 11 bases, with 15 bases remaining between them. Here the CDR3 DNA reads TGTGCCAGCAGTTACGGTTTAGGGAGCTCGGCTTTCTTT. This encodes CASSYGLGSSAFF.

This chain connects TRBV24-1 to TRBJ2-1; TRBD2 matches 8 bases. V shed 5 bases and J 3 bases; nucleotides not matched to a gene: 2. CDR1 KGHDR and CDR2 SFDVKD come from the germline V gene. The CDR3 has 14 residues. The CDR3 bases are TGTGCCACCAGTGTAGCGGGAAGCTACAATGAGCAGTTCTTC. Its protein product is CATSVAGSYNEQFF.

V gene TRBV7-6 combines with J gene TRBJ2-7, with a tentative D call TRBD2 (6 bases). The CDR3 totals 15 residues. Trimming left V 0 bases short and J 3 bases short, with 12 bases between. Germline loops: CDR1 SGHVS, CDR2 FNYEAQ. Here the CDR3 reads CASSLARGEIYEQYF. The CDR3 DNA reads TGTGCCAGCAGCTTAGCACGCGGGGAGATCTACGAGCAGTACTTC. The variable domain in full, completed from reference TRBV7-6 and TRBJ2-7, reads GAGVSQSPRYKVTKRGQDVALRCDPISGHVSLYWYRQALGQGPEFLTYFNYEAQQDKSGLPNDRFSAERPEGSISTLTIQRTEQRDSAMYRCASSLARGEIYEQYFGPGTRLTVT.

This clone was detected once. The chain has TRBV5-5 and TRBJ1-4, with D maybe TRBD1 (5 bases). The CDR3 has 16 amino acids. V lost 4 bases to trimming and J lost 5 bases, with 18 bases between them. Germline V gene lookup returns CDR1 SGHKS and CDR2 YYEKEE (reference sequence). The CDR3: CASSLEFSRTNEKLFF. In DNA, the CDR3 is TGTGCCAGCAGCCTGGAGTTCAGCCGGACAAATGAAAAACTGTTTTTT. The whole variable domain, filled in from reference TRBV5-5 and TRBJ1-4, reads DAGVTQSPTHLIKTRGQQVTLRCSPISGHKSVSWYQQVLGQGPQFIFQYYEKEERGRGNFPDRFSARQFPNYSSELNVNALLLGDSALYLCASSLEFSRTNEKLFFGSGTQLSVL.

The V call is TRBV27, the J call TRBJ2-7; 8 bases fit TRBD1. Germline V gives CDR1 MNHEY, CDR2 SMNVEV (reference sequence). The V gene end was trimmed by 2 bases and the J gene end by 3 bases; junction bases not matched to a gene: 6. This CDR3 comprises 15 residues. CDR3 sequence (DNA): TGTGCCAGCAGTTTAGAGACAGGGGAGGACTACGAGCAGTACTTC. The encoded protein is CASSLETGEDYEQYF.

The chain employs TRBV19 and TRBJ1-6, with a possible D match to TRBD1 (5 bases). The CDR3 length is 15 residues. Trimming shortened V by 3 bases and J by 3 bases, and 9 bases separated the two germline ends. Looked up from germline, CDR1 is LNHDA and CDR2 is SQIVND (reference sequence). CDR3: CASSMGGSYNSPLHF. The CDR3 coding sequence is TGTGCCAGTAGTATGGGGGGAAGCTATAATTCACCCCTCCACTTT.

The chain joins TRBV19 to TRBJ1-5; 7 bases align to TRBD1. The CDR3 is 16 amino acids. Per the germline V gene, CDR1 is LNHDA and CDR2 is SQIVND (reference sequence). With V trimmed by 4 bases and J by 0 bases, 6 bases remained unmatched. The CDR3 sequence is CASSNTGTVSNQPQHF. DNA for the CDR3: TGTGCCAGTAGTAATACCGGGACAGTTAGCAATCAGCCCCAGCATTTT.

The chain employs TRBV11-2 and TRBJ2-3, with a possible D match to TRBD2 (5 bases). CDR1 is SGHAT and CDR2 is FQNNGV in the germline V gene. Trimming removed 2 bases from V and 0 bases from J, with 21 bases in between. The CDR3 covers 19 residues. CDR3 coding DNA: TGTGCCAGCAGCTTAAACCCCCTCCGGACTGACGCTAGCACAGATACGCAGTATTTT. Amino acid sequence: CASSLNPLRTDASTDTQYF. Variable domain in full (rest from reference TRBV11-2 and TRBJ2-3): EAGVAQSPRYKIIEKRQSVAFWCNPISGHATLYWYQQILGQGPKLLIQFQNNGVVDDSQLPKDRFSAERLKGVDSTLKIQPAKLEDSAVYLCASSLNPLRTDASTDTQYFGPGTRLTVL.

V is TRBV6-5 and J is TRBJ1-2; 8 bases fit TRBD1. This CDR3 comprises 13 residues. Germline loops: CDR1 MNHEY, CDR2 SVGAGI. Germline trimming cut 8 bases from V and 5 bases from J; bases unmatched to any gene: 7. DNA of the CDR3: TGTGCCAGCGCGCAGGGGGCTGAGTATGGCTACACCTTC. As protein: CASAQGAEYGYTF.